The sample holds a few counts of the clone carrying this TCR beta chain. Antigen unknown. The data derive from a study of OX40 agonist ivuxolimab in advanced cancers. About the study: Partial response was recorded in three patients: one hepatocellular carcinoma and two cutaneous melanoma cases.

The method was immunoSEQ multiplex PCR; TCRdb's version includes in-frame clones alone and lacks a portion of them. The sample has under 40,000 clones, roughly 87% seen once; the top ten hold 19%. In germline, CDR1 is SGHAT, CDR2 FQNNGV. Trimming cost V 6 bases and J 5 bases, with 23 bases left between them. The CDR3 is made up of 16 amino acids. Whole-study findings and limits: Researchers did not establish what antigens the expanded peripheral T cells target.

This chain connects TRBV11-2 to TRBJ2-7, with D possibly being TRBD2 (6 bases). The sequencing used CD4+ or CD8+ T cells sorted from blood, collected in a trial of the OX40 agonist ivuxolimab. This TCR derives from an adult with an advanced solid tumor such as melanoma, head and neck, liver or kidney cancer. The CDR3, as DNA: TGTGCCAGCAGTTACAAGTTTTACGGCGGGGCGAACGAGCAGTACTTC. Amino acid sequence: CASSYKFYGGANEQYF.